These 30 T cell receptor beta chains share one sample of origin, sequenced in a study of blood T cell repertoires in COVID-19. This table comes from immunoSEQ multiplex PCR, and its TCRdb copy is limited to in-frame clones, with some not included. Counted here are approximately 310,000 clones, over 75% occurring once; the ten biggest clones make up 2.2%. Sequenced input: PBMCs or T cells enriched from blood (not recorded which). The receptors come from a man aged 30 to 39 who had recovered from COVID-19.

The chain links TRBV2 to TRBJ2-7; 10 bases are shared with TRBD1. The CDR3 consists of 13 residues. The V and J ends lost 4 bases and 7 bases, in that order; junction bases with no gene match: 4. CDR1 and CDR2 (germline): SNHLY, FYNNEI. The CDR3 nucleotides read TGTGCCAGCAGTGCCGACAGGGGGCGGGAGCAGTACTTC. It yields the protein CASSADRGREQYF. Full variable domain (outside the CDR3, taken from reference TRBV2 and TRBJ2-7): EPEVTQTPSHQVTQMGQEVILRCVPISNHLYFYWYRQILGQKVEFLVSFYNNEISEKSEIFDDQFSVERPDGSNFTLKIRSTKLEDSAMYFCASSADRGREQYFGPGTRLTVT.

The table lists this clone with a count of one. The rearrangement uses TRBV3-1 (or the pseudogene TRBV3-2) and TRBJ1-3; D remains ambiguous. The CDR3 contains 14 residues. Germline V gene sequence: CDR1 LGHDT, CDR2 YNNKEL (reference sequence). Trimming removed 2 bases from V and 6 bases from J, with 11 bases in between. The CDR3 nucleotides read TGTGCCAGCAGCCAAAGGGAGGGCGTAAACACCATATATTTT. Protein: CASSQREGVNTIYF.

This chain connects TRBV6-5 to TRBJ2-1, with D possibly matching TRBD2 (7 bases). V was shortened by 5 bases and J by 7 bases, with 18 bases between the two germline ends. The CDR3 has 15 residues. Looked up from germline, CDR1 is MNHEY and CDR2 is SVGAGI. The CDR3 DNA is TGTGCCAGCAGTAGGACAGCGGGGATGACGAATGAGCAGTTCTTC. This codes for CASSRTAGMTNEQFF.

This clone was counted once. The V call is TRBV27, the J call TRBJ2-3; TRBD2 might be the D (5 bases). This CDR3 has 15 amino acids. Germline loops: CDR1 MNHEY, CDR2 SMNVEV (reference sequence). V dropped 3 bases and J dropped 2 bases, with 12 bases sitting between them. For the CDR3, the DNA is TGTGCCAGCAGTTTGCGGACTTACAACACAGATACGCAGTATTTT. Translating it yields CASSLRTYNTDTQYF.

This chain uses TRBV12-3 or TRBV12-4 with TRBJ1-2, with D unclear. V shed 2 bases and J shed 6 bases, with 10 bases lying between them. This CDR3 is 13 amino acids long. The CDR3 reads CASSLTRRDGYTF. CDR3 nucleotide sequence: TGTGCCAGCAGTTTAACGAGGAGGGATGGCTACACCTTC.

The rearrangement uses TRBV18 and TRBJ2-3; 10 bases agree with TRBD1. CDR3 length: 15 amino acids. J lost 6 bases, V lost 2 bases, and 5 bases had no gene match. The V gene's germline CDR1 is KGHSH and CDR2 LQKENI. In DNA, the CDR3 is TGTGCCAGCTCACCAACCGGGACAGGGGTGGATACGCAGTATTTT. It translates to CASSPTGTGVDTQYF.

This clone occurred once. This chain links TRBV19 with TRBJ2-3; 12 nucleotides line up with TRBD2. In germline, CDR1 is LNHDA, CDR2 SQIVND (reference sequence). This CDR3 is built from 17 residues. V shed 5 bases and J 3 bases; nucleotides not matched to a gene: 9. The CDR3 is CASSPLAGGDNTDTQYF. DNA of the CDR3: TGTGCCAGTAGTCCTCTAGCGGGGGGGGATAATACAGATACGCAGTATTTT.

CDR3 loop: CASRAPVIDRGRQETQYF. CDR3 DNA: TGTGCCAGCAGAGCACCAGTAATCGACAGGGGGCGTCAAGAGACCCAGTACTTC. J is TRBJ2-5 and V is TRBV7-9; 10 positions agree with TRBD1. V was clipped by 6 bases and J by 2 bases; unmatched bases: 15. Germline CDR1 and CDR2: SEHNR and FQNEAQ (reference sequence). The length of the CDR3 is 18 residues.

The V call is TRBV18, the J call TRBJ1-2; D unresolved. There are 16 residues in the CDR3. CDR1 is KGHSH, CDR2 LQKENI, per germline. The germline V and J ends were trimmed by 4 bases and 2 bases, with 17 bases remaining between them. The CDR3 here is CASSLFSQDLNYGYTF. The CDR3 region has the DNA TGTGCCAGCTCACTCTTTAGTCAGGACTTGAACTATGGCTACACCTTC.

The chain joins TRBV7-8 to TRBJ1-2; D remains unclear. The germline CDR1 and CDR2 sequences are SGHVS and FQNEAQ. The CDR3 has 15 residues. Trimming took 2 bases from V and 2 from J, leaving 12 bases between them. This chain's CDR3 is CASSLRLAGNYGYTF. CDR3 coding DNA: TGTGCCAGCAGCTTACGATTAGCGGGAAACTATGGCTACACCTTC. Filled out from reference TRBV7-8 and TRBJ1-2, the complete variable domain reads GAGVSQSPRYKVAKRGQDVALRCDPISGHVSLFWYQQALGQGPEFLTYFQNEAQLDKSGLPSDRFFAERPEGSVSTLKIQRTQQEDSAVYLCASSLRLAGNYGYTFGSGTRLTVV.

The V gene is TRBV11-2, the J gene TRBJ1-1; D gene unclear. V shed 5 bases and J shed 3 bases, with 7 bases lying between them. This CDR3 has 12 amino acids. Per the germline V gene, CDR1 is SGHAT and CDR2 is FQNNGV. The CDR3 bases are TGTGCCAGCAGCCCTCGAGACACTGAAGCTTTCTTT. Protein: CASSPRDTEAFF.

This clone occurred a few times. The chain employs TRBV3-1 (or the pseudogene TRBV3-2) and TRBJ2-7; a weak D match, TRBD2 (5 bases). V was cut by 2 bases and J by 4 bases, with 9 bases left in between. In germline, CDR1 is LGHDT, CDR2 YNNKEL (reference sequence). The CDR3 covers 13 residues. CDR3 amino acids: CASSQYLAYEQYF. The CDR3 DNA reads TGTGCCAGCAGCCAATATCTAGCTTACGAGCAGTACTTC.

This chain uses TRBV3-1 (or the pseudogene TRBV3-2) with TRBJ1-6; D remains ambiguous. In germline, CDR1 is LGHDT, CDR2 YNNKEL (reference sequence). The CDR3 loop spans 13 amino acids. The V gene lost 6 bases and the J gene lost 10 bases, with 13 bases spanning the gap. The CDR3 here is CASRGRKTSPLHF. The CDR3 coding sequence is TGTGCCAGCAGGGGGAGGAAAACCTCACCCCTCCACTTT.

Note on this clone: Within the sample, other DNA sequences also encode this same CDR3. The genes are TRBV5-1 and TRBJ2-5; D is possibly TRBD2 (6 bases). From germline, CDR1 is SGHRS and CDR2 YFSETQ. The CDR3 sequence is 14 residues long. V was cut by 0 bases and J by 1 base, with 7 bases left in between. DNA for the CDR3: TGCGCCAGCAGCTTGGGTAGCGGCCAAGAGACCCAGTACTTC. It specifies CASSLGSGQETQYF.

This clone was detected once. The gene calls are TRBV2 and TRBJ1-5; D not certain. Germline CDR1 reads SNHLY; CDR2 reads FYNNEI. This CDR3 contains 15 residues. The V end was cut by 5 bases, the J end by 2 bases, with 13 bases between. CDR3 nucleotides: TGTGCCAGCAGTAAGGACGGACTTGGCAATCAGCCCCAGCATTTT. It translates to CASSKDGLGNQPQHF.

The chain recombines TRBV5-1 with TRBJ2-5; 7 bases fit TRBD1. The CDR3 runs to 14 residues. The V gene's germline CDR1 is SGHRS and CDR2 YFSETQ. Losses at the gene ends were 4 bases for V and 3 bases for J; bases not matched to a gene: 6. CDR3 in amino acids: CASSITGAKETQYF. The CDR3 nucleotides are TGCGCCAGCAGCATCACAGGGGCGAAAGAGACCCAGTACTTC.

This clone was detected only a few times. V gene TRBV19 combines with J gene TRBJ2-2, with D maybe TRBD1 (5 bases). The V gene's germline CDR1 is LNHDA and CDR2 SQIVND (reference sequence). V dropped 4 bases and J dropped 6 bases, with 18 bases sitting between them. This CDR3 is 16 amino acids long. CDR3 region: CASSTRQREVPGELFF. The DNA for the CDR3 is TGTGCCAGTAGTACCCGACAGAGAGAGGTCCCCGGGGAGCTGTTTTTT. Complete variable domain (other parts from reference TRBV19 and TRBJ2-2): DGGITQSPKYLFRKEGQNVTLSCEQNLNHDAMYWYRQDPGQGLRLIYYSQIVNDFQKGDIAEGYSVSREKKESFPLTVTSAQKNPTAFYLCASSTRQREVPGELFFGEGSRLTVL.

V is TRBV9 and J is TRBJ2-5, with D uncertain. The CDR3 runs 15 residues. Germline values: CDR1 SGDLS, CDR2 YYNGEE. The germline V and J ends were trimmed by 0 bases and 1 base, with 10 bases remaining between them. The CDR3 DNA reads as TGTGCCAGCAGCGTAGATCAGCGCGGCCAAGAGACCCAGTACTTC. Protein: CASSVDQRGQETQYF. Using reference TRBV9 and TRBJ2-5 for the parts outside the CDR3, the full variable domain is DSGVTQTPKHLITATGQRVTLRCSPRSGDLSVYWYQQSLDQGLQFLIQYYNGEERAKGNILERFSAQQFPDLHSELNLSSLELGDSALYFCASSVDQRGQETQYFGPGTRLLVL.

The gene calls are TRBV27 and TRBJ1-2; D gene unclear. Germline CDR1 MNHEY, CDR2 SMNVEV (reference sequence). Trimming left V 6 bases short and J 4 bases short, with 18 bases between. The CDR3 extends over 15 amino acids. CDR3 loop: CASSPRAGLGYGYTF. The CDR3 DNA is TGTGCCAGCAGCCCTCGGGCGGGTTTGGGCTATGGCTACACCTTC.

This clone occurred once. The chain joins TRBV19 to TRBJ1-2; 7 bases map to TRBD1. The CDR3 runs 15 residues. With V trimmed by 4 bases and J by 4 bases, 9 bases remained unmatched. Per germline, CDR1 LNHDA and CDR2 SQIVND (reference sequence). DNA for the CDR3: TGTGCCAGTAGTAGCCACAGGGGAGGCAGCTATGGCTACACCTTC. As protein: CASSSHRGGSYGYTF.

The rearrangement joins TRBV19 to TRBJ1-5; D is unresolved. Per the germline V gene, CDR1 is LNHDA and CDR2 is SQIVND (reference sequence). V lost 5 bases and J 6 bases, leaving 20 bases between the germline ends. This CDR3 has 16 residues. The CDR3 reads CASSDSGRVLGQPQHF. CDR3 DNA sequence: TGTGCCAGTAGTGATTCGGGGAGGGTTCTCGGTCAGCCCCAGCATTTT.

The genes are TRBV7-2 and TRBJ2-7; tentative D call: TRBD2 (7 bases). V dropped 7 bases and J dropped 2 bases, with 15 bases sitting between them. Looked up from germline, CDR1 is SGHTA and CDR2 is FQGNSA. The CDR3 totals 14 residues. DNA for the CDR3: TGTGCCAGCACTATTAGGGGGGGGCCCTACGAGCAGTACTTC. Translating it yields CASTIRGGPYEQYF.

J is TRBJ2-1 and V is TRBV7-3; D uncertain. CDR1 is SGHTA, CDR2 FQGTGA, per germline. Trimming cost V 5 bases and J 0 bases, with 17 bases left between them. This CDR3 spans 17 amino acids. This CDR3 reads CASSPRPRLSSYNEQFF. The DNA of the CDR3 is TGTGCCAGCAGCCCGAGGCCCCGTTTGAGCTCCTACAATGAGCAGTTCTTC.

Of note for this clone: Other DNA variants within this sample encode the same CDR3. The V and J genes are TRBV7-9 and TRBJ2-7, with D unresolved. Germline assignment: CDR1 SEHNR and CDR2 FQNEAQ (reference sequence). V was clipped by 4 bases and J by 2 bases, with 3 bases between them. The CDR3 is 11 residues long. CDR3: CASSSTYEQYF. In DNA form, the CDR3 reads TGTGCCAGCAGCTCTACCTACGAGCAGTACTTC.

This clone occurred once. Germline and junction disagree at one end, which may indicate a read error. The chain combines TRBV7-7 with TRBJ2-3, with 7 bases aligning to TRBD2. The CDR3 is made up of 14 amino acids. From germline, CDR1 is SSHAT and CDR2 FNYEAQ (reference sequence). CDR3 DNA sequence: TGTGCTAGCAGCCCTTTGGGGGGGAAAGATACGCAGTATTTT. Translating gives CASSPLGGKDTQYF.

This chain joins TRBV2 and TRBJ2-2, with 8 bases identical to TRBD1. The CDR3 is made up of 15 amino acids. CDR1 is SNHLY, CDR2 FYNNEI, per germline. Trimming cost V 2 bases and J 3 bases; bases outside gene matches: 2. Here the CDR3 DNA reads TGTGCCAGCAGTGAACAGGGGGCCTACACCGGGGAGCTGTTTTTT. Translation gives CASSEQGAYTGELFF.

The V and J genes are TRBV7-9 and TRBJ1-2, with D possibly matching TRBD1 (5 bases). V was trimmed by 3 bases and J by 5 bases, leaving 19 bases between them. The V gene's germline CDR1 is SEHNR and CDR2 FQNEAQ (reference sequence). This CDR3 is built from 16 residues. The CDR3 DNA reads as TGTGCCAGCAGCTTGAAGGGGTCTTCCAGGTTTTATGGCTACACCTTC. Protein product: CASSLKGSSRFYGYTF.

The V gene is TRBV18, the J gene TRBJ1-2, with 7 bases aligning to TRBD1. The CDR3 extends over 15 amino acids. The germline gives CDR1 KGHSH, CDR2 LQKENI. The J segment lost 0 bases and the V segment lost 5 bases, leaving 6 bases of the junction unmatched. The CDR3 spells CASSTIGQANYGYTF. The CDR3 DNA reads TGTGCCAGCTCAACAATTGGACAGGCTAACTATGGCTACACCTTC.

This chain connects TRBV9 to TRBJ1-3; D not certain. V was cut by 0 bases and J by 0 bases, with 10 bases left in between. CDR1 is SGDLS, CDR2 YYNGEE, per germline. This CDR3 spans 16 amino acids. In DNA, the CDR3 is TGTGCCAGCAGCGTAGAACCAGGTAGCTCTGGAAACACCATATATTTT. Protein sequence: CASSVEPGSSGNTIYF.

This chain uses TRBV21-1 with TRBJ1-2. TRBV21-1 is noted as a pseudogene. The CDR3 totals 17 residues. CDR3 sequence: CASSPPGRGPSNYGYTF. Written as DNA, the CDR3 is TGTGCCAGCAGCCCCCCGGGGCGGGGCCCTTCTAACTATGGCTACACCTTC.